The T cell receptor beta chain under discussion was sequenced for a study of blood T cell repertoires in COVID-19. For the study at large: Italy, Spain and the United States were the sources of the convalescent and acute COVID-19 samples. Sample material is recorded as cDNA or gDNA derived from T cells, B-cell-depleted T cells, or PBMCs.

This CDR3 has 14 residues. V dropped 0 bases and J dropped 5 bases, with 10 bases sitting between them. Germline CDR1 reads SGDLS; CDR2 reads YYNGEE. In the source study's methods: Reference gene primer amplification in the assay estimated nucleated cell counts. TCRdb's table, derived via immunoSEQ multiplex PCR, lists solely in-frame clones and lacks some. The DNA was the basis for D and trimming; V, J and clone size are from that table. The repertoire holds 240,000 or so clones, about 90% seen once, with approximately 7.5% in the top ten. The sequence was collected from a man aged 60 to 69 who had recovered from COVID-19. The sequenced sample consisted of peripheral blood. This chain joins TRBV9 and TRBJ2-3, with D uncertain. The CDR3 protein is CASSVGANRDTQYF. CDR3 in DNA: TGTGCCAGCAGCGTAGGTGCTAACAGAGATACGCAGTATTTT. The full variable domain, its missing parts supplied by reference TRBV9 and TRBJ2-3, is DSGVTQTPKHLITATGQRVTLRCSPRSGDLSVYWYQQSLDQGLQFLIQYYNGEERAKGNILERFSAQQFPDLHSELNLSSLELGDSALYFCASSVGANRDTQYFGPGTRLTVL.